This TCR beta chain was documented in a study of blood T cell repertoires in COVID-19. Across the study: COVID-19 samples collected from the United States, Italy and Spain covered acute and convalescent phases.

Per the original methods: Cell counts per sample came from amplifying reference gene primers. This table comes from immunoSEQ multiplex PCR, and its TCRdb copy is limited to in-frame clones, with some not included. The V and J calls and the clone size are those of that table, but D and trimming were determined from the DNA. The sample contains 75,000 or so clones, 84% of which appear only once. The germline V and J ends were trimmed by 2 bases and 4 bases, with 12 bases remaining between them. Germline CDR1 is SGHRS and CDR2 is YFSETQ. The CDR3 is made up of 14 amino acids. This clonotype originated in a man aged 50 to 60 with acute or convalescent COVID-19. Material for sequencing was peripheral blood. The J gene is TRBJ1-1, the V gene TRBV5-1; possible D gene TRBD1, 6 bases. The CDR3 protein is CASSLYRVGTEAFF. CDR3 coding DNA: TGCGCCAGCAGCTTATACAGGGTGGGCACTGAAGCTTTCTTT. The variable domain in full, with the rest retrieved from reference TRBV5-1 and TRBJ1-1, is KAGVTQTPRYLIKTRGQQVTLSCSPISGHRSVSWYQQTPGQGLQFLFEYFSETQRNKGNFPGRFSGRQFSNSRSEMNVSTLELGDSALYLCASSLYRVGTEAFFGQGTRLTVV.